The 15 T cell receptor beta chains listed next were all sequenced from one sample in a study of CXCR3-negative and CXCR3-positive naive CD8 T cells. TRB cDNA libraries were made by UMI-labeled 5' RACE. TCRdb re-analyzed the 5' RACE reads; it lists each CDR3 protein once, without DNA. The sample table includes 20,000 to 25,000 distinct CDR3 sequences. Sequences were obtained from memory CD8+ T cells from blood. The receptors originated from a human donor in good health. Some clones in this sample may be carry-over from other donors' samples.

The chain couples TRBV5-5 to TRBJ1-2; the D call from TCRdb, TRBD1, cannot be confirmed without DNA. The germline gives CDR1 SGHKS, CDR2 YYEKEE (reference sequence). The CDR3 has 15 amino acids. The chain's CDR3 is CASTFTAGYSYGYTF.

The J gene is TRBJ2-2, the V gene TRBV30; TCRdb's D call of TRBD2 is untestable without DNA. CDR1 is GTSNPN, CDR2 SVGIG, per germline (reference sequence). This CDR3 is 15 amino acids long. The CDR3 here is CAWTLRGRDTGELFF.

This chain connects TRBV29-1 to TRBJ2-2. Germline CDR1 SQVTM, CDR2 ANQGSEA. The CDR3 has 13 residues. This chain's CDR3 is CSVDLKATGELFF.

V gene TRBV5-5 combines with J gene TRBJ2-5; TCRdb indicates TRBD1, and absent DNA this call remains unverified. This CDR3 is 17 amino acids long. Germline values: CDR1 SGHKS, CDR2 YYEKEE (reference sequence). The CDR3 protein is CASSPSGTGGSGETQYF.

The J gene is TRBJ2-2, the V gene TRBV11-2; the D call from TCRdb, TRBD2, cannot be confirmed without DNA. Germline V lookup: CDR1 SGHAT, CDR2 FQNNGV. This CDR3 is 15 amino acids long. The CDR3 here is CASSPGTSGRGELFF. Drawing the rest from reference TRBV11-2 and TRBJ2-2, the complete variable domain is EAGVAQSPRYKIIEKRQSVAFWCNPISGHATLYWYQQILGQGPKLLIQFQNNGVVDDSQLPKDRFSAERLKGVDSTLKIQPAKLEDSAVYLCASSPGTSGRGELFFGEGSRLTVL.

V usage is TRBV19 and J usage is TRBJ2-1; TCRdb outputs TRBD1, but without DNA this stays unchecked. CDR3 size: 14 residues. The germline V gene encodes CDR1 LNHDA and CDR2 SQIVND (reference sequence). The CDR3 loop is CASNLAGGYNEQFF.

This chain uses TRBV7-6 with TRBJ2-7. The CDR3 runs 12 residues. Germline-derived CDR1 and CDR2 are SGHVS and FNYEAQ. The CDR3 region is CASSLALDEQYF.

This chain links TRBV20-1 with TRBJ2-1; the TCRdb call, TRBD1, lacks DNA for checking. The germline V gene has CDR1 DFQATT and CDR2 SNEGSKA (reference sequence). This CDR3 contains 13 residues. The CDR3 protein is CSANTGDRNEQFF.

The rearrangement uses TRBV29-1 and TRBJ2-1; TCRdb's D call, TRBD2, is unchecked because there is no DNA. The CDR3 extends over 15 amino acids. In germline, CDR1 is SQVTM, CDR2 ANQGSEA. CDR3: CSVNSGVSSYNEQFF.

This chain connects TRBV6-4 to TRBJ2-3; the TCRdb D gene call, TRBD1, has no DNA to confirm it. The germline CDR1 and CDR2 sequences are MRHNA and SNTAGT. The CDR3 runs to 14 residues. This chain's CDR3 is CASSPGVNTDTQYF.

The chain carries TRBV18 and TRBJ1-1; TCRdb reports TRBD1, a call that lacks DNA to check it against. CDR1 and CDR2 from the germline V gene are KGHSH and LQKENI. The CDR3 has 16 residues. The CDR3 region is CASSPAGASASTEAFF.

The CDR3 sequence is CASSQSTLTFKGYNSPLHF. The V gene is TRBV28, the J gene TRBJ1-6. This CDR3 is built from 19 residues. CDR1 and CDR2 from the germline V gene are MDHEN and SYDVKM.

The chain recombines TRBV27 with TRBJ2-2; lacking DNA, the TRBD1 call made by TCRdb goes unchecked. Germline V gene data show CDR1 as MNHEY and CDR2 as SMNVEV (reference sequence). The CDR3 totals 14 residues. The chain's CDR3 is CANSWGPNTGELFF.

CDR3 residues: CASSLTGGRSGANVLTF. The chain couples TRBV5-1 to TRBJ2-6; TCRdb gives TRBD1 as the D gene, but with no DNA this cannot be confirmed. The CDR3 totals 17 residues. CDR1 and CDR2 from the germline V gene are SGHRS and YFSETQ. Variable domain in full (rest from reference TRBV5-1 and TRBJ2-6): KAGVTQTPRYLIKTRGQQVTLSCSPISGHRSVSWYQQTPGQGLQFLFEYFSETQRNKGNFPGRFSGRQFSNSRSEMNVSTLELGDSALYLCASSLTGGRSGANVLTFGAGSRLTVL.

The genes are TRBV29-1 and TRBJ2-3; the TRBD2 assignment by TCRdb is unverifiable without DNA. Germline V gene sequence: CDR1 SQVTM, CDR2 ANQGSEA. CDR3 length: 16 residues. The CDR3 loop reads CSVTGTSGGPTDTQYF.